This T cell receptor (beta chain) emerged from a study of T cell changes during pregnancy in multiple sclerosis. The table came from immunoSEQ multiplex PCR; TCRdb's copy has only in-frame clones and leaves some out. This sample yields just over 50,000 clones, of which 90% to 95% are seen a single time; around 0.6% belongs to the top ten. The TCR was taken from a female donor with multiple sclerosis, enrolled in a pregnancy study. The sequencing used CD4+ T cells from peripheral blood mononuclear cells, collected in the second trimester of pregnancy.

Here the CDR3 DNA reads TGTGCCAGCAGGACCGGGACAGGACGCTCTGGGGCCAACGTCCTGACTTTC. This translates into CASRTGTGRSGANVLTF. The chain couples TRBV11-1 to TRBJ2-6; TRBD1 agrees at 8 bases. Germline values: CDR1 SGHAT, CDR2 FQDESV (reference sequence). The CDR3 covers 17 residues. V gave up 6 bases and J gave up 0 bases; unmatched junction bases: 7.